The source of this TCR beta chain is a study of Graves' ophthalmopathy and Graves' hyperthyroidism. Ophthalmopathy donors showed moderate-to-severe activity, CAS ≥3, NOSPECS ≥4 and a duration under 3 months. PBMCs were isolated by Ficoll-Paque density gradient centrifugation, using about 9.5 ml of fresh peripheral blood as the starting material. This clonotype showed up many times. Its antigen is unknown. Overall study findings and caveats: Most expanded clonotypes from thyroid (those above 0.001 frequency) were also found in blood.

The junction had 7 bases not matched to a gene; V was cut back by 2 bases and J by 1 base. This CDR3 is 17 amino acids long. Germline lookup yields CDR1 LNHDA and CDR2 SQIVND (reference sequence). Amplification targeted the TCR beta CDR3 regions, with RNA transcripts as the source material. HTBI primers were used in a first-round RT-PCR, which preceded a second-round multiplex PCR. TCRdb passed the multiplex PCR reads through MiXCR, listing each CDR3 protein once. Here the sample spans about 220,000 distinct CDR3 sequences, approximately 21% being singletons. This clonotype was sampled from a woman between 45 and 60 years old with Graves' ophthalmopathy. Sequenced sample: peripheral blood. The rearrangement uses TRBV19 and TRBJ2-2, with 7 bases lining up with TRBD1. CDR3 loop: CASSIKGAALNTGELFF. In DNA form, the CDR3 reads TGTGCCAGTAGTATAAAGGGGGCCGCCTTGAACACCGGGGAGCTGTTTTTT.